The 18 T cell receptor beta chains given below trace back to one sample, sequenced in a study of control samples from healthy donors and cancer patients. Method: immunoSEQ multiplex PCR; TCRdb's copy keeps in-frame clones and lacks some. The sample lists 90,000 or so clones; 70% to 90% were seen once. The sequenced sample consisted of PBMCs. The source is a woman in her 50s with colorectal cancer.

This clone was detected only once. The CDR3, as DNA: TGTGCCAGTAGTCCCCGGGACAGGAGGGGGAATGAGCAGTTCTTC. As protein: CASSPRDRRGNEQFF. The J gene is TRBJ2-1, the V gene TRBV19, with TRBD1 identical over 8 bases. After removal of 5 bases from V and 7 bases from J, the junction contained 10 bases not matched to a gene. In germline, CDR1 is LNHDA, CDR2 SQIVND (reference sequence). There are 15 residues in the CDR3.

V is TRBV6-5 and J is TRBJ2-1; 13 positions agree with TRBD2. The CDR3 covers 15 residues. Trimming removed 10 bases from V and 9 bases from J; junction bases left unmatched: 12. CDR1 MNHEY and CDR2 SVGAGI come from the germline V gene. CDR3 region: CAIQRTSGGHSEQFF. The CDR3 bases are TGTGCCATACAGAGGACTAGCGGGGGTCACAGTGAGCAGTTCTTC.

About this clone itself: The sample has other DNA sequences that encode this CDR3 too. The CDR3 sequence is CASSERTGGKYEQYV. The CDR3 DNA sequence: TGTGCCAGCAGTGAGAGGACAGGGGGCAAATACGAGCAGTACGTC. This rearrangement joins TRBV6-1 to TRBJ2-7; 11 bases map to TRBD1. Trimming took 3 bases from V and 4 from J; bases not matched to a gene: 5. This CDR3 spans 15 amino acids. Germline V gives CDR1 MNHNS, CDR2 SASEGT.

The chain combines TRBV19 with TRBJ1-1; maybe TRBD1 (5 bases). V lost 3 bases to trimming and J lost 3 bases, with 14 bases between them. The CDR3 runs 15 residues. CDR1 is LNHDA and CDR2 is SQIVND in the germline V gene (reference sequence). CDR3 sequence (DNA): TGTGCCAGTAGTATCAGGGCAGGGACTTACACTGAAGCTTTCTTT. As protein: CASSIRAGTYTEAFF.

This sequence joins TRBV5-1 and TRBJ1-1; D gene unclear. Germline CDR1 is SGHRS and CDR2 is YFSETQ. The V end lost 3 bases, the J end lost 1 base, and 4 bases lay between the germline ends. The CDR3 consists of 12 residues. The CDR3 DNA sequence: TGCGCCAGCAGCTCAGGGAACACTGAAGCTTTCTTT. It encodes CASSSGNTEAFF.

V usage is TRBV29-1 and J usage is TRBJ2-3; D is perhaps TRBD1 (6 bases). CDR3 size: 14 residues. Germline V gene sequence: CDR1 SQVTM, CDR2 ANQGSEA. V lost 4 bases and J 5 bases, leaving 16 bases between the germline ends. CDR3 DNA: TGCAGCGTTGTAAAGGGGGTGGGTTTAGATACGCAGTATTTT. Translation gives CSVVKGVGLDTQYF.

The sample holds one count of this clone. The chain has TRBV5-1 and TRBJ2-2; D is ambiguous. The CDR3 runs 13 residues. Trimming cost V 0 bases and J 6 bases, with 6 bases left between them. CDR1 and CDR2 (germline): SGHRS, YFSETQ. This CDR3 is CASSLASAGELFF. CDR3 sequence (DNA): TGCGCCAGCAGCTTGGCCTCGGCCGGGGAGCTGTTTTTT.

V usage is TRBV5-5 and J usage is TRBJ2-1; D ambiguous. CDR3 length: 11 residues. Trimming left V 3 bases short and J 10 bases short, with 8 bases between. Germline loops: CDR1 SGHKS, CDR2 YYEKEE (reference sequence). This CDR3 reads CASSSGWEQFF. The CDR3 DNA sequence: TGTGCCAGCAGCTCGGGTTGGGAGCAGTTCTTC.

The chain combines TRBV6-2 or TRBV6-3 with TRBJ1-2; D possibly corresponds to TRBD1 (5 bases). Germline V gene lookup returns CDR1 MNHEY and CDR2 SVGEGT. V lost 4 bases and J 0 bases, leaving 12 bases between the germline ends. CDR3 length equals 15 residues. CDR3 sequence (DNA): TGTGCCAGCAGTTTCCGCGGACACGCTAACTATGGCTACACCTTC. This gives the protein CASSFRGHANYGYTF.

The chain recombines TRBV6-2 or TRBV6-3 with TRBJ2-2, with 11 bases fitting TRBD2. This CDR3 is 16 amino acids long. V was clipped by 6 bases and J by 4 bases; unmatched bases: 7. Per the germline V gene, CDR1 is MNHEY and CDR2 is SVGEGT. This chain's CDR3 is CASSFTSGGTTGELFF. CDR3 coding DNA: TGTGCCAGCAGCTTTACTAGCGGGGGAACCACCGGGGAGCTGTTTTTT.

The chain joins TRBV2 to TRBJ2-1; D uncertain. Per the germline V gene, CDR1 is SNHLY and CDR2 is FYNNEI. The CDR3 extends over 16 amino acids. V was cut by 1 base and J by 3 bases, with 13 bases left in between. The CDR3 DNA reads as TGTGCCAGCAGTGAAGGGCCGGGTCGAGGCTACAATGAGCAGTTCTTC. It translates to CASSEGPGRGYNEQFF. Filled out from reference TRBV2 and TRBJ2-1, the complete variable domain reads EPEVTQTPSHQVTQMGQEVILRCVPISNHLYFYWYRQILGQKVEFLVSFYNNEISEKSEIFDDQFSVERPDGSNFTLKIRSTKLEDSAMYFCASSEGPGRGYNEQFFGPGTRLTVL.

This chain uses TRBV9 with TRBJ2-1, with 10 bases matching TRBD1. V lost 3 bases to trimming and J lost 10 bases; unmatched junction nucleotides: 7. From germline, CDR1 is SGDLS and CDR2 YYNGEE. The CDR3 consists of 14 residues. DNA for the CDR3: TGTGCCAGCAGCGGACAGGGGGCAAGTTGGGAGCAGTTCTTC. This translates into CASSGQGASWEQFF.

V usage is TRBV4-2 and J usage is TRBJ2-1; maybe TRBD2 (6 bases). Trimming took 0 bases from V and 5 from J, leaving 17 bases between them. Germline CDR1 reads LGHNA; CDR2 reads YNFKEQ. This CDR3 contains 17 residues. CDR3 nucleotides: TGTGCCAGCAGCCAAGATCTTGCTGTGCTAGCGAACAATGAGCAGTTCTTC. Translated: CASSQDLAVLANNEQFF.

This chain links TRBV19 with TRBJ2-3; D is possibly TRBD1 (5 bases). CDR3 length equals 14 residues. Germline V lookup: CDR1 LNHDA, CDR2 SQIVND (reference sequence). V lost 3 bases, J lost 2 bases, and 9 bases lay in between. The CDR3 nucleotides read TGTGCCAGTAGTATCCGGACACACACAGATACGCAGTATTTT. This codes for CASSIRTHTDTQYF.

CDR3 DNA sequence: TGTGCCAGCAGTCCCGGGCGGCAGCTCAGACTAGCCAAAAACATTCAGTACTTC. Translating gives CASSPGRQLRLAKNIQYF. The chain has TRBV6-6 and TRBJ2-4; D is uncertain. Germline loops: CDR1 MNHNY, CDR2 SVGAGI (reference sequence). The CDR3 spans 18 residues. V lost 5 bases to trimming and J lost 0 bases, with 20 bases between them.

This sequence joins TRBV5-6 and TRBJ2-3; the match to TRBD1 covers 7 bases. Trimming at V came to 4 bases and at J to 2 bases, leaving 4 bases not matched to a gene. This CDR3 contains 14 residues. Germline values: CDR1 SGHDT, CDR2 YYEEEE. CDR3 sequence: CASSVGGFTDTQYF. As DNA, the CDR3 is TGTGCCAGCAGCGTAGGGGGCTTCACAGATACGCAGTATTTT.

This rearrangement joins TRBV6-5 to TRBJ2-5, with D perhaps TRBD2 (6 bases). Trimming took 6 bases from V and 2 from J, leaving 13 bases between them. Germline V gene sequence: CDR1 MNHEY, CDR2 SVGAGI. The CDR3 sequence is 14 residues long. The CDR3 region has the DNA TGTGCCAGCAGGCTAAACGGACTACAAGAGACCCAGTACTTC. It translates to CASRLNGLQETQYF.

The rearrangement uses TRBV10-2 and TRBJ1-5; tentative D call: TRBD1 (5 bases). Germline CDR1 and CDR2: WSHSY and SAAADI. Trimming removed 2 bases at V and 6 bases at J, with 14 bases between. There are 15 residues in the CDR3. DNA for the CDR3: TGCGCCAGCAGTGAGGGCAGGGTCACCGGTCAGCCCCAGCATTTT. Protein: CASSEGRVTGQPQHF.